What follows are 20 T cell receptor beta chains derived from one specimen sequenced in a study of cytomegalovirus exposure and HLA in healthy donors. Use of 60 Vbeta and 13 Jbeta primers characterized the PCR. The repertoire was sequenced with immunoSEQ multiplex PCR; TCRdb's copy has only in-frame clones and lacks some. The data show some 120,000 clones, 73% seen once. The sequencing sample was made of PBMCs. The receptors derive from a woman aged 35 to 49 in good health and CMV-seropositive.

In this sample, this clone turned up a few times. This CDR3 is also generated by other DNA sequences in the sample. V and J are TRBV4-3 and TRBJ2-1; 9 nucleotides align to TRBD2. CDR3 length: 17 amino acids. Germline V gene sequence: CDR1 LGHNA, CDR2 YSLEER. V was clipped by 4 bases and J by 2 bases; unmatched bases: 9. The CDR3 is CASSPSLLAGPYNEQFF. Written as DNA, the CDR3 is TGCGCCAGCAGCCCGTCCCTTCTAGCGGGGCCCTACAATGAGCAGTTCTTC.

The chain has TRBV28 and TRBJ1-2; the D is unclear. The V and J ends lost 10 bases and 2 bases respectively, with 5 bases between them. This CDR3 has 10 residues. Germline V CDR1 and CDR2: MDHEN, SYDVKM. CDR3 residues: CATKNYGYTF. CDR3 sequence (DNA): TGTGCCACTAAAAACTATGGCTACACCTTC.

V gene TRBV4-1 combines with J gene TRBJ2-1; possibly TRBD1 for D (6 bases). V was shortened by 3 bases and J by 3 bases, with 9 bases between the two germline ends. CDR3 length: 14 amino acids. Germline loops: CDR1 MGHRA, CDR2 YSYEKL. The CDR3 loop reads CASSHQGNYNEQFF. The CDR3 nucleotides read TGCGCCAGCAGCCACCAGGGGAACTACAATGAGCAGTTCTTC.

The chain has TRBV19 and TRBJ2-6, with D uncertain. Germline assignment: CDR1 LNHDA and CDR2 SQIVND (reference sequence). V was pared by 6 bases and J by 0 bases, with 3 bases between. The CDR3 runs 13 residues. The CDR3 protein is CASSRSGANVLTF. In DNA, the CDR3 is TGTGCCAGTAGCCGCTCTGGGGCCAACGTCCTGACTTTC.

The gene calls are TRBV28 and TRBJ2-5, with 8 bases that match TRBD2. The CDR3 runs to 16 residues. V gave up 6 bases and J gave up 1 base; unmatched junction bases: 10. Germline V CDR1 and CDR2: MDHEN, SYDVKM. The CDR3 sequence: CASRVALAASQETQYF. The CDR3, as DNA: TGTGCCAGCAGGGTCGCACTAGCGGCATCCCAAGAGACCCAGTACTTC.

The gene calls are TRBV7-2 and TRBJ2-2, with 10 bases aligning to TRBD1. The CDR3 has 15 residues. Germline CDR1 reads SGHTA; CDR2 reads FQGNSA. V dropped 4 bases and J dropped 7; count of bases not matched to a gene: 6. The CDR3 DNA is TGTGCCAGCAGCTCAGGGACAGGGGCCGGCGGGGAGCTGTTTTTT. Its protein product is CASSSGTGAGGELFF.

Turning to this clone: The same CDR3 also results from other DNA sequences found in this sample. The chain uses TRBV18 and TRBJ1-4; D is undetermined. This CDR3 is 12 amino acids long. Germline V gives CDR1 KGHSH, CDR2 LQKENI. Trimming removed 3 bases from V and 8 bases from J, with 7 bases in between. The CDR3 here is CASSPGGEKLFF. CDR3 sequence (DNA): TGTGCCAGCTCACCCGGAGGGGAAAAACTGTTTTTT.

The genes are TRBV5-4 and TRBJ2-1; 10 bases map to TRBD2. Germline V gene sequence: CDR1 SGHNT, CDR2 YYREEE (reference sequence). CDR3 length: 15 amino acids. V shed 0 bases, J shed 7 bases, and the junction held 4 bases outside the gene matches. CDR3 bases: TGTGCCAGCAGCTTGGCTAGCGGGAGATTAAATGAGCAGTTCTTC. It translates to CASSLASGRLNEQFF.

The chain has TRBV5-4 and TRBJ2-5; possible D gene TRBD2, 5 bases. This CDR3 has 15 residues. V lost 4 bases to trimming and J lost 5 bases, with 18 bases between them. Germline V gives CDR1 SGHNT, CDR2 YYREEE (reference sequence). CDR3 residues: CASSRPGKQVETQYF. CDR3 sequence (DNA): TGTGCCAGCAGCCGACCGGGAAAGCAGGTTGAGACCCAGTACTTC. Full variable domain (missing parts from reference TRBV5-4 and TRBJ2-5): ETGVTQSPTHLIKTRGQQVTLRCSSQSGHNTVSWYQQALGQGPQFIFQYYREEENGRGNFPPRFSGLQFPNYSSELNVNALELDDSALYLCASSRPGKQVETQYFGPGTRLLVL.

The CDR3 DNA is TGCGCCAGCTCCGGGCTAGCGGGGCCAACCGCCTACGAGCAGTACTTC. Protein: CASSGLAGPTAYEQYF. The chain recombines TRBV23-1 with TRBJ2-7; TRBD2 matches at 9 bases. TRBV23-1 is filed as an ORF, its function uncertain. This CDR3 has 16 amino acids. V was pared by 8 bases and J by 2 bases, with 13 bases of the junction left unmatched.

The V gene is TRBV4-1, the J gene TRBJ2-5, with 14 positions matching TRBD2. CDR3 size: 18 residues. CDR1 MGHRA and CDR2 YSYEKL come from the germline V gene. V lost 0 bases, J lost 6 bases, and 9 bases stayed unmatched. Here the CDR3 reads CASSQEGPRLAGGKTQYF. CDR3 DNA: TGCGCCAGCAGCCAAGAGGGTCCTCGACTAGCGGGGGGGAAGACCCAGTACTTC.

The V and J genes are TRBV28 and TRBJ1-1; TRBD1 is a possible D gene (5 bases). The V and J ends lost 3 bases and 4 bases respectively, with 12 bases between them. Germline lookup yields CDR1 MDHEN and CDR2 SYDVKM. The CDR3 is 14 amino acids. The CDR3 coding sequence is TGTGCCAGCAGTTTGGGGTGGGGGGGCACTGAAGCTTTCTTT. Translation: CASSLGWGGTEAFF.

This clone appeared a single time. The rearrangement joins TRBV28 to TRBJ1-4; no clear D gene. The V gene's germline CDR1 is MDHEN and CDR2 SYDVKM. This CDR3 has 14 amino acids. Trimming removed 4 bases at V and 5 bases at J, with 11 bases between. CDR3 nucleotide sequence: TGTGCCAGCAGTTCCGGGTCCAACAATGAAAAACTGTTTTTT. It encodes CASSSGSNNEKLFF.

A single count supports this clone. The chain recombines TRBV27 with TRBJ2-3, with 8 bases identical to TRBD2. V shed 6 bases, J shed 5 bases, and the junction held 1 base outside the gene matches. The CDR3 contains 12 residues. Germline values: CDR1 MNHEY, CDR2 SMNVEV (reference sequence). In DNA form, the CDR3 reads TGTGCCAGCAGCCGGGGGGGAGATACGCAGTATTTT. It yields the protein CASSRGGDTQYF.

This clone was seen only once. The genes are TRBV19 and TRBJ2-7; D is perhaps TRBD2 (5 bases). V was shortened by 4 bases and J by 3 bases, with 10 bases between the two germline ends. This CDR3 has 13 residues. Germline CDR1 reads LNHDA; CDR2 reads SQIVND (reference sequence). The CDR3 here is CASSSREYYEQYF. The CDR3 coding sequence is TGTGCCAGTAGTAGCCGGGAATACTACGAGCAGTACTTC.

V usage is TRBV18 and J usage is TRBJ2-1, with 12 bases fitting TRBD2. The CDR3 runs 16 residues. Germline V gene sequence: CDR1 KGHSH, CDR2 LQKENI. V shed 3 bases and J 3 bases; nucleotides not matched to a gene: 3. The CDR3, as DNA: TGTGCCAGCTCACCGGGACTAGCGGGTTACTACAATGAGCAGTTCTTC. Its translation is CASSPGLAGYYNEQFF.

This clone was seen a handful of times. This sequence joins TRBV18 and TRBJ1-1; TRBD1 matches 8 bases. Germline CDR1 KGHSH, CDR2 LQKENI. V lost 4 bases and J lost 3; bases outside the gene matches: 4. The CDR3 contains 14 residues. CDR3 amino acids: CASSLMDRDTEAFF. The CDR3 nucleotides are TGTGCCAGCTCACTAATGGACAGGGACACTGAAGCTTTCTTT. The variable domain in full, completed from reference TRBV18 and TRBJ1-1, reads NAGVMQNPRHLVRRRGQEARLRCSPMKGHSHVYWYRQLPEEGLKFMVYLQKENIIDESGMPKERFSAEFPKEGPSILRIQQVVRGDSAAYFCASSLMDRDTEAFFGQGTRLTVV.

This clone was seen once. The CDR3: CASTGTPRTQDTQYF. The CDR3 DNA is TGTGCCAGCACTGGGACTCCCCGAACCCAAGATACGCAGTATTTT. This chain links TRBV7-2 with TRBJ2-3; D perhaps matches TRBD2 (6 bases). This CDR3 region has 15 residues. From germline, CDR1 is SGHTA and CDR2 FQGNSA. Trimming cost V 7 bases and J 5 bases, with 19 bases left between them.

This chain joins TRBV6-1 and TRBJ1-2; D uncertain. This CDR3 has 11 amino acids. Trimming cost V 6 bases and J 3 bases, with 5 bases left between them. Germline V gene lookup returns CDR1 MNHNS and CDR2 SASEGT. The CDR3 DNA reads as TGTGCCAGCAGCCTGTACTATGGCTACACCTTC. Protein product: CASSLYYGYTF.

This sequence joins TRBV29-1 and TRBJ2-1, with 10 nucleotides matching TRBD2. The CDR3 totals 15 residues. Trimming removed 3 bases from V and 0 bases from J; junction bases left unmatched: 2. Germline CDR1 is SQVTM and CDR2 is ANQGSEA. As DNA, the CDR3 is TGCAGCGTTGACGCTAGCGGGAGCTCCTACAATGAGCAGTTCTTC. It encodes CSVDASGSSYNEQFF.